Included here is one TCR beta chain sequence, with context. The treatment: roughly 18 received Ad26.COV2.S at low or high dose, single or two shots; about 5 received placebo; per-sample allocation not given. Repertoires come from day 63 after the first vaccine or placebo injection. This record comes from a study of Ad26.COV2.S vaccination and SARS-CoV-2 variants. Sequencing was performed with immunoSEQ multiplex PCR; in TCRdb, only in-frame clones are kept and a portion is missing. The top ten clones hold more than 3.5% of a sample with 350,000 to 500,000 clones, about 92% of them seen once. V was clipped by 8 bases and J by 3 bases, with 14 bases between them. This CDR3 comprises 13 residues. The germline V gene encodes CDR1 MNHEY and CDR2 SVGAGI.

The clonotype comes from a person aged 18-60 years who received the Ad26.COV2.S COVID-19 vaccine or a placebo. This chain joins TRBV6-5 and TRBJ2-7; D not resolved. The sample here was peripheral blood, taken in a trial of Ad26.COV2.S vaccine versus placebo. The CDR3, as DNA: TGTGCCAGCCGAGGTCCAAATTACTACGAGCAGTACTTC. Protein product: CASRGPNYYEQYF.